The 32 T cell receptor beta chains below all came from one sample that was sequenced in a study of memory CD4+ T cells and cytomegalovirus serostatus. The sort gate was single viable CD3+CD4+CD8-CD45RO+ cells for memory CD4+ T cells. Clones were sequenced by immunoSEQ multiplex PCR, and TCRdb holds only the in-frame ones, with some missing. The sample has more than 50,000 clones, approximately 78% seen once; the top ten hold about 0.79%. Sequencing used memory CD4+ T cells from blood. The receptors were sampled from an adult in good health and CMV-seronegative.

In its sample, this clone was seen once. The chain couples TRBV7-2 to TRBJ2-5; 8 bases fit TRBD2. The CDR3 covers 15 residues. The junction had 4 bases not matched to a gene; V was cut back by 4 bases and J by 0 bases. From germline, CDR1 is SGHTA and CDR2 FQGNSA. CDR3 sequence reads: CASSSGGDHQETQYF. The CDR3 nucleotides read TGTGCCAGCAGCTCGGGGGGGGATCACCAAGAGACCCAGTACTTC.

This clone was observed a single time. The chain is built from TRBV7-2 and TRBJ1-2, with D perhaps matching TRBD1 (5 bases). Trimming removed 1 base from V and 4 bases from J, with 10 bases in between. Germline V CDR1 and CDR2: SGHTA, FQGNSA. This CDR3 region has 14 residues. This CDR3 is CASSLVSGGYGYTF. The CDR3 DNA sequence: TGTGCCAGCAGCTTAGTATCGGGGGGCTATGGCTACACCTTC.

The chain uses TRBV6-1 and TRBJ1-2; tentative D call: TRBD1 (6 bases). The V end lost 6 bases, the J end lost 7 bases, and 15 bases lay between the germline ends. There are 13 residues in the CDR3. Germline V gene data show CDR1 as MNHNS and CDR2 as SASEGT. The CDR3 sequence: CASRDSSGSGYTF. CDR3 nucleotide sequence: TGTGCCAGCAGGGACAGCTCGGGATCTGGCTACACCTTC.

This chain uses TRBV9 with TRBJ2-1; 8 bases line up with TRBD2. The CDR3 is 14 amino acids. V trimming: 2 bases; J trimming: 6 bases; junction bases outside the gene matches: 4. Germline V gives CDR1 SGDLS, CDR2 YYNGEE. The CDR3, as DNA: TGTGCCAGCAGCGTGTTAGCGGGAAGCAATGAGCAGTTCTTC. This translates into CASSVLAGSNEQFF.

This clone was counted between two and nine times. The chain employs TRBV28 and TRBJ1-5, with D hard to call. This CDR3 comprises 15 residues. Deletions cut 3 bases from V and 7 bases from J, with 16 bases between. Per the germline V gene, CDR1 is MDHEN and CDR2 is SYDVKM. CDR3 sequence (DNA): TGTGCCAGCAGTTTTGAAAGGGAAGGCATGCAGCCCCAGCATTTT. Translating it yields CASSFEREGMQPQHF.

The rearrangement joins TRBV27 to TRBJ2-1; 15 positions match TRBD2. Per germline, CDR1 MNHEY and CDR2 SMNVEV (reference sequence). CDR3 length equals 17 residues. With V trimmed by 2 bases and J by 8 bases, 7 bases remained unmatched. The CDR3 sequence: CASSLRRRTSGGDEQFF. DNA of the CDR3: TGTGCCAGCAGTTTAAGGAGGCGGACTAGCGGGGGGGATGAGCAGTTCTTC.

V and J are TRBV5-4 and TRBJ2-5; tentatively, D is TRBD2 (5 bases). This CDR3 contains 16 residues. Trimming took 4 bases from V and 2 from J, leaving 18 bases between them. Germline V gene sequence: CDR1 SGHNT, CDR2 YYREEE (reference sequence). CDR3 nucleotides: TGTGCCAGCAGCCAGGTTTCGGGGTTGGGTCAAGAGACCCAGTACTTC. It specifies CASSQVSGLGQETQYF.

This clone was recorded a few times. The gene calls are TRBV5-1 and TRBJ1-1; D is possibly TRBD1 (5 bases). Trimming left V 1 base short and J 4 bases short, with 11 bases between. Germline loops: CDR1 SGHRS, CDR2 YFSETQ. The CDR3 is 14 amino acids. The CDR3 DNA follows: TGCGCCAGCAGCTTGTCCAGGGTCGGCACTGAAGCTTTCTTT. It codes for CASSLSRVGTEAFF.

This clone was counted once. The CDR3 protein is CASSHLAGGNTGELFF. Here the CDR3 DNA reads TGTGCCAGCAGTCATCTAGCGGGGGGGAACACCGGGGAGCTGTTTTTT. The V gene is TRBV11-2, the J gene TRBJ2-2, with 11 bases matching TRBD2. J gave up 1 base and V 6 bases, and 4 bases lay outside the gene matches. Germline V gives CDR1 SGHAT, CDR2 FQNNGV. This CDR3 contains 16 residues.

This chain links TRBV9 with TRBJ1-2; TRBD1 agrees at 8 bases. The CDR3 contains 18 residues. With V trimmed by 4 bases and J by 4 bases, 18 bases remained unmatched. Per germline, CDR1 SGDLS and CDR2 YYNGEE. CDR3 DNA: TGTGCCAGCAGCCCGCGCCCCGACGAGAGGACAGGGCCCTATGGCTACACCTTC. It codes for CASSPRPDERTGPYGYTF.

This chain links TRBV5-1 with TRBJ1-6; D is uncertain. Per germline, CDR1 SGHRS and CDR2 YFSETQ. The CDR3 spans 16 residues. Trimming stripped 5 bases from V and 7 bases from J, with 19 bases between. CDR3 nucleotide sequence: TGCGCCAGCAGACGAGATACCGCGCAGGTGAATTCACCCCTCCACTTT. Amino acid sequence: CASRRDTAQVNSPLHF. Variable domain in full (rest from reference TRBV5-1 and TRBJ1-6): KAGVTQTPRYLIKTRGQQVTLSCSPISGHRSVSWYQQTPGQGLQFLFEYFSETQRNKGNFPGRFSGRQFSNSRSEMNVSTLELGDSALYLCASRRDTAQVNSPLHFGNGTRLTVT.

V and J are TRBV25-1 and TRBJ2-7; 7 bases map to TRBD1. The V segment lost 3 bases and the J segment 4 bases; nucleotides outside the gene matches: 0. Germline lookup yields CDR1 MGHDK and CDR2 SYGVNS. The length of the CDR3 is 12 residues. CDR3 loop: CASSETGYEQYF. The CDR3 nucleotides are TGTGCCAGCAGTGAGACAGGGTACGAGCAGTACTTC.

The V and J genes are TRBV19 and TRBJ1-2, with D possibly being TRBD1 (5 bases). CDR3 length: 14 residues. V was trimmed by 5 bases and J by 4 bases, leaving 14 bases between them. In germline, CDR1 is LNHDA, CDR2 SQIVND (reference sequence). CDR3 residues: CASSGSQGGYGYTF. The CDR3 DNA reads TGTGCCAGTAGTGGAAGTCAGGGAGGCTATGGCTACACCTTC.

The rearrangement joins TRBV7-2 to TRBJ2-2; TRBD2 is a possible D gene (6 bases). The germline gives CDR1 SGHTA, CDR2 FQGNSA. V dropped 6 bases and J dropped 7 bases, with 15 bases sitting between them. The CDR3 has 14 residues. CDR3 bases: TGTGCCAGCAGGGGGGGTTGGGTCAGCGGGGAGCTGTTTTTT. Encoded protein: CASRGGWVSGELFF.

This rearrangement joins TRBV9 to TRBJ2-1; 9 positions match TRBD1. The V and J ends lost 10 bases and 0 bases, in that order; junction bases with no gene match: 17. The CDR3 is 18 amino acids. Germline loops: CDR1 SGDLS, CDR2 YYNGEE. The CDR3 DNA reads TGTGCCGCCCCTCGAGGACAGGGGCCTATAAGCTCCTACAATGAGCAGTTCTTC. Its protein is CAAPRGQGPISSYNEQFF.

The V and J genes are TRBV28 and TRBJ1-5; the D gene is possibly TRBD1 (6 bases). The CDR3 runs to 14 residues. V lost 5 bases and J lost 5, with 13 bases in between. Germline assignment: CDR1 MDHEN and CDR2 SYDVKM. DNA for the CDR3: TGTGCCAGCAGTCTTCCAGGGGTGCATCAGCCCCAGCATTTT. It encodes CASSLPGVHQPQHF.

V gene TRBV7-8 combines with J gene TRBJ1-3, with D unclear. Germline V lookup: CDR1 SGHVS, CDR2 FQNEAQ. The V and J ends lost 2 bases and 0 bases respectively, with 2 bases between them. The CDR3 has 13 amino acids. The CDR3 spells CASSLSSGNTIYF. CDR3 sequence (DNA): TGTGCCAGCAGCTTAAGCTCTGGAAACACCATATATTTT.

The chain links TRBV9 to TRBJ2-3, with D unresolved. The CDR3 is 14 residues long. CDR1 SGDLS and CDR2 YYNGEE come from the germline V gene. The V end lost 3 bases, the J end lost 0 bases, and 8 bases lay between the germline ends. DNA for the CDR3: TGTGCCAGCAGCGGTCTAGGGAGCACAGATACGCAGTATTTT. Translated: CASSGLGSTDTQYF.

This chain joins TRBV4-2 and TRBJ2-3, with 8 bases that match TRBD2. This CDR3 is built from 13 residues. Germline assignment: CDR1 LGHNA and CDR2 YNFKEQ. V shed 1 base, J shed 14 bases, and the junction held 8 bases outside the gene matches. The CDR3 sequence is CASSQGDSGVVYF. The CDR3 DNA reads as TGTGCCAGCAGCCAAGGCGATAGCGGGGTTGTGTATTTT.

Only one count was recorded for this clone. The chain carries TRBV25-1 and TRBJ2-7; TRBD1 aligns across 10 bases. The trim removed 6 bases at V and 7 bases at J, leaving 6 bases unmatched. Germline-derived CDR1 and CDR2 are MGHDK and SYGVNS. The length of the CDR3 is 13 residues. CDR3 DNA: TGTGCCAGCAGCCGACAGGGGGCGAGGGAGCAGTACTTC. This gives the protein CASSRQGAREQYF.

The chain carries TRBV28 and TRBJ1-1, with D maybe TRBD1 (5 bases). Germline assignment: CDR1 MDHEN and CDR2 SYDVKM. The CDR3 totals 14 residues. Trimming cost V 5 bases and J 4 bases, with 14 bases left between them. This chain's CDR3 is CASSRPRGGTEAFF. CDR3 in DNA: TGTGCCAGCAGTCGCCCCCGGGGGGGCACTGAAGCTTTCTTT.

This clone was detected only once. The chain recombines TRBV7-2 with TRBJ2-3, with D perhaps TRBD1 (6 bases). This CDR3 has 15 amino acids. The V end lost 6 bases, the J end lost 3 bases, and 16 bases lay between the germline ends. Per germline, CDR1 SGHTA and CDR2 FQGNSA. CDR3 DNA sequence: TGTGCCAGCAGTCGAGGGGGACCCGGGACAGATACGCAGTATTTT. Its protein is CASSRGGPGTDTQYF.

This clone was seen a handful of times. The chain has TRBV30 and TRBJ2-6, with 14 bases lining up with TRBD2. V was clipped by 3 bases and J by 5 bases; unmatched bases: 9. The CDR3 is 18 residues long. Germline V gene data show CDR1 as GTSNPN and CDR2 as SVGIG (reference sequence). CDR3 DNA: TGTGCCTGGAGCAGACTAGCGGGGGGGCCAGTCTGGGCCAACGTCCTGACTTTC. This codes for CAWSRLAGGPVWANVLTF.

The chain combines TRBV5-1 with TRBJ2-3; D perhaps matches TRBD1 (6 bases). V was shortened by 3 bases and J by 1 base, with 27 bases between the two germline ends. CDR3 length equals 20 residues. Germline CDR1 SGHRS, CDR2 YFSETQ. This chain's CDR3 is CASSSPTSTGTRRRTDTQYF. The CDR3 nucleotides are TGCGCCAGCAGCTCACCAACGTCAACAGGGACCCGTCGACGCACAGATACGCAGTATTTT.

The chain carries TRBV5-6 and TRBJ1-1, with TRBD1 as a possible D gene (6 bases). The germline CDR1 and CDR2 sequences are SGHDT and YYEEEE. The V and J ends lost 1 base and 7 bases respectively, with 14 bases between them. This CDR3 is 14 amino acids long. The DNA for the CDR3 is TGTGCCAGCAGCTTGACGGTCTTAGGGGGTGAAGCTTTCTTT. Its translation is CASSLTVLGGEAFF.

The chain joins TRBV11-3 to TRBJ2-2; TRBD1 agrees at 8 bases. CDR3 length: 15 residues. Unmatched junction bases numbered 1, after V lost 3 bases and J lost 1 base. Germline lookup yields CDR1 SGHNT and CDR2 YENEEA. This CDR3 reads CASSFGTGNTGELFF. The CDR3 DNA reads TGTGCCAGCAGCTTTGGGACAGGGAACACCGGGGAGCTGTTTTTT.

This chain connects TRBV29-1 to TRBJ2-3, with 9 bases fitting TRBD2. Trimming removed 3 bases from V and 5 bases from J; junction bases left unmatched: 9. The CDR3 contains 15 residues. Germline-derived CDR1 and CDR2 are SQVTM and ANQGSEA. In DNA, the CDR3 is TGCAGCGTTGAGCTTGCGGGGGGGCGGGGAGATACGCAGTATTTT. Encoded protein: CSVELAGGRGDTQYF.

By frequency in the sample, this clone is medium-sized (0.01 to 0.1%). V is TRBV29-1 and J is TRBJ1-1; weak D call: TRBD1 (6 bases). CDR1 is SQVTM, CDR2 ANQGSEA, per germline. Trimming pared 4 bases from V and 1 base from J, leaving 10 bases between. This CDR3 spans 13 amino acids. CDR3 sequence reads: CSVVNRENTEAFF. The DNA of the CDR3 is TGCAGCGTTGTAAACAGGGAGAACACTGAAGCTTTCTTT.

The rearrangement uses TRBV5-6 and TRBJ1-2, with a tentative D call TRBD1 (5 bases). The CDR3 runs 15 residues. The V end lost 10 bases, the J end lost 1 base, and 20 bases lay between the germline ends. The germline gives CDR1 SGHDT, CDR2 YYEEEE. CDR3 DNA sequence: TGTGCCTTCACACGGGGCACAACCGATAACTATGGCTACACCTTC. It specifies CAFTRGTTDNYGYTF.

The chain joins TRBV5-1 to TRBJ1-1, with 7 positions matching TRBD1. The V and J ends lost 1 base and 6 bases, in that order; junction bases with no gene match: 6. The CDR3 contains 14 residues. CDR1 and CDR2 from the germline V gene are SGHRS and YFSETQ. Written as DNA, the CDR3 is TGCGCCAGCAGCTTGAGCAGGGGGGTTGCTGAAGCTTTCTTT. Translating gives CASSLSRGVAEAFF.

The rearrangement joins TRBV4-3 to TRBJ1-1; 9 bases are a match to TRBD1. The V gene end was trimmed by 4 bases and the J gene end by 5 bases; junction bases not matched to a gene: 2. Germline V lookup: CDR1 LGHNA, CDR2 YSLEER. The CDR3 spans 13 residues. CDR3 nucleotides: TGCGCCAGCAGCCGACAGGGGGGAACTGAAGCTTTCTTT. Protein: CASSRQGGTEAFF.

V usage is TRBV6-6 and J usage is TRBJ2-5; TRBD1 aligns across 10 bases. Germline V lookup: CDR1 MNHNY, CDR2 SVGAGI (reference sequence). J was trimmed by 4 bases and V by 6 bases; bases with no gene match: 8. This CDR3 comprises 15 residues. CDR3 sequence (DNA): TGTGCCAGCAGAGGAGTCCGGGACAGGGGAGAGACCCAGTACTTC. It yields the protein CASRGVRDRGETQYF.